These 9 T cell receptor beta chains share one sample of origin, sequenced in a study of breast tumors, draining lymph nodes, adjacent tissues. TCRdb re-called the multiplex PCR reads with MiXCR, one entry per CDR3 protein. The sample contains around 300,000 distinct CDR3 sequences, under 35% of which appear only once. Samples came from axillary lymph nodes draining the breast cancer. The specimen was axillary lymph node tissue. Every receptor here comes from a female donor with breast cancer. Some clones in this sample may be carry-over from other donors' samples.

This clonotype was counted ten times or more. V gene TRBV5-6 combines with J gene TRBJ1-5; 9 bases are a match to TRBD1. Germline lookup yields CDR1 SGHDT and CDR2 YYEEEE. V was clipped by 4 bases and J by 9 bases; unmatched bases: 8. The CDR3 is made up of 14 amino acids. For the CDR3, the DNA is TGTGCCAGCAGCGACCGACAGGGGGTGAGGCCCCAGCATTTT. Translated, it gives CASSDRQGVRPQHF.

Turning to this clonotype: Since a much larger clone is just one base distant, this may be a read error. This chain joins TRBV20-1 and TRBJ2-1; a possible D gene is TRBD2 (6 bases). CDR1 and CDR2 (germline): DFQATT, SNEGSKA (reference sequence). CDR3 size: 15 residues. The V and J ends lost 1 base and 10 bases respectively, with 20 bases between them. The CDR3 loop is CSARGGITTANEQFF. In nucleotides, the CDR3 is TGCAGTGCTAGAGGCGGGATTACAACCGCTAACGAGCAGTTCTTC.

In its sample, this clonotype was seen once. The chain couples TRBV6-5 to TRBJ1-5; perhaps TRBD1 as D (5 bases). CDR1 is MNHEY and CDR2 is SVGAGI in the germline V gene. This CDR3 spans 14 amino acids. Trimming left V 6 bases short and J 9 bases short, with 18 bases between. CDR3 amino acids: CASRTDSLARPQHF. Written as DNA, the CDR3 is TGTGCCAGCAGGACTGACAGCCTCGCAAGGCCCCAGCATTTT.

This clonotype was seen a few times. The CDR3 region is CASSSGTKGLAGGWMNEQYF. CDR3 coding DNA: TGTGCCAGCAGTTCCGGTACCAAGGGACTAGCGGGAGGGTGGATGAACGAGCAGTACTTC. The J gene is TRBJ2-7, the V gene TRBV6-2 or TRBV6-3; 16 positions match TRBD2. V lost 4 bases to trimming and J lost 5 bases; unmatched junction nucleotides: 17. Germline assignment: CDR1 MNHEY and CDR2 SVGEGT. This CDR3 is 20 amino acids long.

This clonotype was recorded at least ten times. This sequence joins TRBV19 and TRBJ2-1; 7 bases align to TRBD1. This CDR3 comprises 17 residues. The germline V gene encodes CDR1 LNHDA and CDR2 SQIVND (reference sequence). Trimming cost V 3 bases and J 8 bases; bases outside gene matches: 16. CDR3 in amino acids: CASSITPGQRGGYEQFF. CDR3 in DNA: TGTGCCAGTAGTATTACGCCGGGCCAGAGAGGGGGCTATGAGCAGTTCTTC.

This clonotype was recorded many times. V usage is TRBV11-2 and J usage is TRBJ1-6, with TRBD1 matching 8 bases. With 8 bases clipped from V and 10 bases from J, the junction kept 13 bases outside the gene matches. CDR1 and CDR2 (germline): SGHAT, FQNNGV. The CDR3 loop spans 15 amino acids. The CDR3 nucleotides are TGTGCCAGCTTAACAGGGGGGGGAAATGGATCACCCCTCCACTTT. Its protein is CASLTGGGNGSPLHF.

This clonotype was picked up many times. This chain connects TRBV24-1 to TRBJ2-5; D unresolved. CDR1 and CDR2 (germline): KGHDR, SFDVKD. V dropped 3 bases and J dropped 2 bases, with 6 bases sitting between them. The CDR3 is 13 residues long. The CDR3 DNA reads TGTGCCACCAGTGATACCGGACAAGAGACCCAGTACTTC. Its translation: CATSDTGQETQYF.

This chain uses TRBV30 with TRBJ1-3; TRBD1 is a possible D gene (5 bases). Trimming cost V 1 base and J 0 bases, with 7 bases left between them. The CDR3 has 14 residues. CDR1 and CDR2 from the germline V gene are GTSNPN and SVGIG (reference sequence). CDR3 protein: CAWSAGASGNTIYF. CDR3 coding DNA: TGTGCCTGGAGTGCCGGGGCCTCTGGAAACACCATATATTTT. Full variable domain (missing parts from reference TRBV30 and TRBJ1-3): SQTIHQWPATLVQPVGSPLSLECTVEGTSNPNLYWYRQAAGRGLQLLFYSVGIGQISSEVPQNLSASRPQDRQFILSSKKLLLSDSGFYLCAWSAGASGNTIYFGEGSWLTVV.

This clonotype turned up a few times. This chain uses TRBV6-6 with TRBJ2-5; D is uncertain. Trimming stripped 6 bases from V and 7 bases from J, with 15 bases between. The V gene's germline CDR1 is MNHNY and CDR2 SVGAGI (reference sequence). CDR3 size: 13 residues. The CDR3 here is CASSPPGFVTQYF. Here the CDR3 DNA reads TGTGCCAGCAGCCCCCCCGGTTTTGTGACCCAGTACTTC.